One and the same sample provided the 19 T cell receptor beta chains below, sequenced in a study of T cells in Graves' hyperthyroidism and ophthalmopathy. Amplified TCR beta CDR3 regions derived from RNA transcripts. Using the HTBI primer set, a first-round RT-PCR was run on the TCR CDR3. TCRdb called the multiplex PCR reads again in MiXCR, with one record for every CDR3 protein. Seen here are some 200,000 distinct CDR3 sequences, roughly 15% observed once, and the top ten hold approximately 50%. Material for sequencing was blood. These receptors were obtained from a man aged 45-60 years with Graves' hyperthyroidism.

There are many counts of this clonotype. This chain joins TRBV3-1 and TRBJ2-5; D call uncertain. The V and J ends lost 0 bases and 14 bases respectively, with 13 bases between them. CDR1 and CDR2 from the germline V gene are LGHDT and YNNKEL (reference sequence). CDR3 length: 12 residues. The CDR3 protein is CASSQDGRNSYF. CDR3 in DNA: TGTGCCAGCAGCCAAGACGGAAGGAATAGCTACTTC.

The CDR3 sequence: CASSQVRVRYEQYF. The CDR3 DNA sequence: TGCGCCAGCAGCCAAGTGCGGGTCCGCTACGAGCAGTACTTC. V usage is TRBV4-1 and J usage is TRBJ2-7; possible D gene TRBD2, 5 bases. The germline V and J ends were trimmed by 1 base and 3 bases, with 10 bases remaining between them. The CDR3 length is 14 residues. CDR1 and CDR2 (germline): MGHRA, YSYEKL.

This clonotype appeared a few times. This chain connects TRBV6-2 or TRBV6-3 to TRBJ2-3; 12 bases agree with TRBD2. This CDR3 is 16 amino acids long. J gave up 3 bases and V 6 bases, and 7 bases lay outside the gene matches. CDR1 MNHEY and CDR2 SVGEGT come from the germline V gene. CDR3 residues: CASRRLAGGETDTQYF. The CDR3 DNA reads TGTGCCAGCAGAAGGCTAGCGGGAGGGGAGACAGATACGCAGTATTTT.

The rearrangement joins TRBV28 to TRBJ2-1, with 8 bases matching TRBD1. Germline V gene sequence: CDR1 MDHEN, CDR2 SYDVKM. V shed 4 bases, J shed 1 base, and the junction held 9 bases outside the gene matches. CDR3 length: 17 residues. Written as DNA, the CDR3 is TGTGCCAGCAGTTCCCTCCGGACAGGGATGTCCTACAATGAGCAGTTCTTC. The encoded protein is CASSSLRTGMSYNEQFF.

This clonotype was recorded many times. The rearrangement joins TRBV5-1 to TRBJ1-3; D not resolved. Trimming removed 4 bases from V and 0 bases from J, with 17 bases in between. The CDR3 runs 17 residues. CDR1 is SGHRS and CDR2 is YFSETQ in the germline V gene. The CDR3 protein is CASSLNGVASSGNTIYF. Here the CDR3 DNA reads TGCGCCAGCAGCCTAAACGGGGTCGCGAGCTCTGGAAACACCATATATTTT.

The chain uses TRBV5-1 and TRBJ2-5; possibly TRBD1 or TRBD2 for D (5 bases each). Germline values: CDR1 SGHRS, CDR2 YFSETQ. CDR3 size: 17 residues. Deletions cut 3 bases from V and 2 bases from J, with 20 bases between. CDR3 nucleotide sequence: TGCGCCAGCAGCTGGGCCCTTGGGGGACCCGGACAAGAGACCCAGTACTTC. This encodes CASSWALGGPGQETQYF.

The J gene is TRBJ1-1, the V gene TRBV6-1, with D possibly matching TRBD1 (5 bases). CDR3 size: 15 residues. Germline V gene sequence: CDR1 MNHNS, CDR2 SASEGT. The V and J ends lost 8 bases and 6 bases respectively, with 22 bases between them. The DNA of the CDR3 is TGTGCCAGCGAACCTGGCGGGGGGGAAAGGGCTGAAGCTTTCTTT. Translation: CASEPGGGERAEAFF.

This clonotype was found many times. This CDR3 is CASSLGRTRIAGGWNNEQFF. The CDR3, as DNA: TGTGCCAGCAGCTTAGGTCGGACTCGAATAGCGGGAGGGTGGAACAATGAGCAGTTCTTC. The rearrangement joins TRBV7-2 to TRBJ2-1, with 11 bases aligning to TRBD2. After removal of 1 base from V and 5 bases from J, the junction contained 16 bases not matched to a gene. This CDR3 is 20 amino acids long. The germline V gene has CDR1 SGHTA and CDR2 FQGNSA.

Details on this clonotype: A much larger clone lies a single base off, so this may be a read error. V and J are TRBV5-5 and TRBJ1-1; D may be TRBD1 (6 bases). This CDR3 has 14 amino acids. Germline CDR1 and CDR2: SGHKS and YYEKEE (reference sequence). V was shortened by 4 bases and J by 1 base, with 11 bases between the two germline ends. The CDR3 is CASSQKQGNTEAFF. The CDR3 DNA sequence: TGTGCCAGCAGCCAAAAACAGGGGAACACTGAAGCTTTCTTT.

This clonotype was picked up one time. V and J are TRBV5-4 and TRBJ1-2, with 12 positions matching TRBD1. CDR1 is SGHNT and CDR2 is YYREEE in the germline V gene (reference sequence). The J segment lost 6 bases and the V segment lost 4 bases, leaving 7 bases of the junction unmatched. The CDR3 is 15 residues long. CDR3 bases: TGTGCCAGCAGCCCGGGGACAGGGGGCGCCCATGGCTACACCTTC. It encodes CASSPGTGGAHGYTF.

The chain recombines TRBV27 with TRBJ1-6, with 7 positions matching TRBD1. V trimming: 4 bases; J trimming: 7 bases; junction bases outside the gene matches: 10. CDR1 is MNHEY and CDR2 is SMNVEV in the germline V gene (reference sequence). The CDR3 is made up of 16 amino acids. The CDR3 DNA is TGTGCCAGCAGTTCGCCTTTCGGGACAGAAAATTCACCCCTCCACTTT. Translation: CASSSPFGTENSPLHF.

The rearrangement joins TRBV6-5 to TRBJ2-3; 11 bases line up with TRBD2. Unmatched junction bases numbered 7, after V lost 0 bases and J lost 5 bases. Germline assignment: CDR1 MNHEY and CDR2 SVGAGI. The CDR3 consists of 17 residues. CDR3 residues: CASSYSFLAGGEDTQYF. The DNA for the CDR3 is TGTGCCAGCAGTTACTCTTTCCTAGCGGGAGGTGAAGATACGCAGTATTTT.

This clonotype has ten or more counts. J is TRBJ2-1 and V is TRBV29-1; either TRBD1 or TRBD2 may fit D (5 bases each). V shed 2 bases and J shed 7 bases, with 18 bases lying between them. CDR1 is SQVTM, CDR2 ANQGSEA, per germline. The CDR3 spans 15 residues. The CDR3 coding sequence is TGCAGCGTTGAAAGGGGCAGGGAGTGGGGAAATGAGCAGTTCTTC. Translating gives CSVERGREWGNEQFF.

This chain uses TRBV28 with TRBJ2-1; 14 bases align to TRBD2. V lost 0 bases, J lost 10 bases, and 14 bases stayed unmatched. CDR1 and CDR2 (germline): MDHEN, SYDVKM. The CDR3 sequence is 19 residues long. CDR3 DNA: TGTGCCAGCAGTTTATGGGGGACAGGGGGGACTAGCGGGAGAGGAGAGCAGTTCTTC. The encoded protein is CASSLWGTGGTSGRGEQFF.

The chain joins TRBV27 to TRBJ2-1; D is unresolved. CDR1 is MNHEY and CDR2 is SMNVEV in the germline V gene (reference sequence). V gave up 6 bases and J gave up 7 bases, with 13 bases separating them. This CDR3 has 13 residues. CDR3 bases: TGTGCCAGCAGATACCAAAGGAGAAATGAGCAGTTCTTC. Protein sequence: CASRYQRRNEQFF.

The chain is built from TRBV20-1 and TRBJ2-7; TRBD2 aligns across 8 bases. Germline V gene sequence: CDR1 DFQATT, CDR2 SNEGSKA (reference sequence). J was trimmed by 4 bases and V by 3 bases; bases with no gene match: 5. This CDR3 is 13 amino acids long. In DNA, the CDR3 is TGCAGTGCTAGTCGCCTAGCGGGTTACGAGCAGTACTTC. This translates into CSASRLAGYEQYF.

At least ten counts were recorded for this clonotype. V is TRBV6-1 and J is TRBJ2-7; D is unclear. Germline values: CDR1 MNHNS, CDR2 SASEGT. The ends were cut back, 2 bases at V and 5 bases at J, with 7 bases in the middle. The CDR3 contains 12 residues. CDR3 coding DNA: TGTGCCAGCAGTGAAAGGCTAGACGAGCAGTACTTC. Amino acids: CASSERLDEQYF.

This sequence joins TRBV29-1 and TRBJ2-6; D is perhaps TRBD1 or TRBD2 (5 bases each). The CDR3 totals 15 residues. V dropped 6 bases and J dropped 2 bases, with 14 bases sitting between them. The germline V gene encodes CDR1 SQVTM and CDR2 ANQGSEA. The chain's CDR3 is CSVRDPGTGANVLTF. As DNA, the CDR3 is TGCAGCGTCAGGGACCCGGGAACTGGGGCCAACGTCCTGACTTTC.

The genes are TRBV6-1 and TRBJ1-6; 7 nucleotides match TRBD1. Germline assignment: CDR1 MNHNS and CDR2 SASEGT. With V trimmed by 3 bases and J by 9 bases, 8 bases remained unmatched. CDR3 length: 15 amino acids. The CDR3 nucleotides read TGTGCCAGCAGTGAGATGACAGGGTTTTTTTCACCCCTCCACTTT. Translated: CASSEMTGFFSPLHF.